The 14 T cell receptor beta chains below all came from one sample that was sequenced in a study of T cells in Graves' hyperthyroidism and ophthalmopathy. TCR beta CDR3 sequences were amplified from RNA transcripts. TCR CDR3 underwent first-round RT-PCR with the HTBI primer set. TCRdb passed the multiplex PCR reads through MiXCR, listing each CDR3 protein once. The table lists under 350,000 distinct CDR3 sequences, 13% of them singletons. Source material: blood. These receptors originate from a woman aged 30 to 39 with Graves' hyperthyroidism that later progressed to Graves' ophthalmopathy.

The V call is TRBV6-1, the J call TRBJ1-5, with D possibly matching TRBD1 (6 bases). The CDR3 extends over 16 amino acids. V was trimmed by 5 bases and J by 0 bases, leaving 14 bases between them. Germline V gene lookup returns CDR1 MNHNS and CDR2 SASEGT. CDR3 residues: CASSLTGPYSNQPQHF. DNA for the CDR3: TGTGCCAGCAGTCTGACAGGACCCTATAGCAATCAGCCCCAGCATTTT.

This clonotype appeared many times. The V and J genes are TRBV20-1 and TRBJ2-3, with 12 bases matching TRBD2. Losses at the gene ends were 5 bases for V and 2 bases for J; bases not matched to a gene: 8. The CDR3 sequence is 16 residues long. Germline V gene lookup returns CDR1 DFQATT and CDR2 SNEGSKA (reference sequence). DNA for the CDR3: TGCAGTGCTCTCAGACTAGCGGGGGCTTCCACAGATACGCAGTATTTT. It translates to CSALRLAGASTDTQYF.

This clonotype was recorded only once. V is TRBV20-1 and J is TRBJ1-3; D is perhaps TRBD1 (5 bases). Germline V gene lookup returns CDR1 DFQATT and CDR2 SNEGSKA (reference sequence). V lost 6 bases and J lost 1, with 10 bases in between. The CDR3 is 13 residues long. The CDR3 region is CSAPRVSGNTIYF. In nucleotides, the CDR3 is TGCAGTGCGCCCAGGGTATCTGGAAACACCATATATTTT.

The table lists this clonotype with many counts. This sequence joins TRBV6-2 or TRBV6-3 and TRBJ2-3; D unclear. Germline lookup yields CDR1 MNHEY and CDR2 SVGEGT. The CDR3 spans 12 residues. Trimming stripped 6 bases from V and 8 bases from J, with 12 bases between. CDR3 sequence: CASSSMRSTQYF. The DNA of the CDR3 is TGTGCCAGCAGCTCCATGAGAAGTACGCAGTATTTT.

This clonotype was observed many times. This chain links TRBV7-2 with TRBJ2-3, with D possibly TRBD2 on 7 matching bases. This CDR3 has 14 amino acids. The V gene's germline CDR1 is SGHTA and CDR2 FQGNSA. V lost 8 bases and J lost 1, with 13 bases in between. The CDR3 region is CASRGAFGTDTQYF. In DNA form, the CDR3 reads TGTGCCAGCCGGGGGGCCTTCGGCACAGATACGCAGTATTTT. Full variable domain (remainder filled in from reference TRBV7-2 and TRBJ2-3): GAGVSQSPSNKVTEKGKDVELRCDPISGHTALYWYRQSLGQGLEFLIYFQGNSAPDKSGLPSDRFSAERTGGSVSTLTIQRTQQEDSAVYLCASRGAFGTDTQYFGPGTRLTVL.

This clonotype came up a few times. CDR3 sequence (DNA): TGTGCCAGCAGTGAAGCGAGCAGGGGTTTGGGGCCCCAGCATTTT. Amino acids: CASSEASRGLGPQHF. The rearrangement uses TRBV6-1 and TRBJ1-5; TRBD1 is a possible D gene (6 bases). The CDR3 loop spans 15 amino acids. Germline V CDR1 and CDR2: MNHNS, SASEGT. V lost 0 bases and J 9 bases, leaving 15 bases between the germline ends.

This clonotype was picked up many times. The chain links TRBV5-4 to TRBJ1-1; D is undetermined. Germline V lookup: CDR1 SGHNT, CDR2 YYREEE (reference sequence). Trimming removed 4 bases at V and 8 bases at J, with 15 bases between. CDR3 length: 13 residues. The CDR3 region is CASSPGLLMEAFF. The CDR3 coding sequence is TGTGCCAGCAGCCCCGGACTACTGATGGAAGCTTTCTTT.

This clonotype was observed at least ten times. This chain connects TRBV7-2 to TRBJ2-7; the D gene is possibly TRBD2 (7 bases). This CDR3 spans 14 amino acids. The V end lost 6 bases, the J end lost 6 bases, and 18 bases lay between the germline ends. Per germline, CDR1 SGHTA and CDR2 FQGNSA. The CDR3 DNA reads TGTGCCAGCAGACGCAGGGGCTCGGGGGGCGAGCAGTACTTC. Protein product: CASRRRGSGGEQYF.

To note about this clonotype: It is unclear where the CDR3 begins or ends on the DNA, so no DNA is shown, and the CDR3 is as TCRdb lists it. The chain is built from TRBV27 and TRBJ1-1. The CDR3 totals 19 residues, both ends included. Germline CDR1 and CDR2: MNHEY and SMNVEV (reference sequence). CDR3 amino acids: CASSIYLCSERQYNTEAFF.

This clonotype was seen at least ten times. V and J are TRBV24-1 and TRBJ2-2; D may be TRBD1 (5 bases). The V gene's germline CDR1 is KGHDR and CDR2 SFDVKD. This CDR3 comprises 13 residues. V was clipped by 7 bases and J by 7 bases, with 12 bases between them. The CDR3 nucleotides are TGTGCCACCAGGATTGGGGCCGGCGGGGAGCTGTTTTTT. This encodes CATRIGAGGELFF.

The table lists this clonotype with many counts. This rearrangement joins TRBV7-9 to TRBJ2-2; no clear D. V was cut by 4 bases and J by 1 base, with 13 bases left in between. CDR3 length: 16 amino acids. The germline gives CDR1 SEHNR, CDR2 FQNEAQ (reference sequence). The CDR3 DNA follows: TGTGCCAGCAGCTCGCTCCTCGCTAGGAACACCGGGGAGCTGTTTTTT. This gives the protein CASSSLLARNTGELFF.

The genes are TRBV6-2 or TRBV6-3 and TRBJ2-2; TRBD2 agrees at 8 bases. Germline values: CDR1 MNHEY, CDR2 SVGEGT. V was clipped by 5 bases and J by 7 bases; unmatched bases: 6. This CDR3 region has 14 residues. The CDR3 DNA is TGTGCCAGCAGTGACGACGGGACTAGCGGGGAGCTGTTTTTT. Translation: CASSDDGTSGELFF.

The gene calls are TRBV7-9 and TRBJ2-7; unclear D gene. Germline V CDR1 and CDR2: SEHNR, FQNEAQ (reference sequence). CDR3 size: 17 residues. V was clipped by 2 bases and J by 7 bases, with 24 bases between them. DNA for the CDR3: TGTGCCAGCAGCTTACAGGCTATAGGGCAGCTCCCCTTGGAGCAGTACTTC. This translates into CASSLQAIGQLPLEQYF.

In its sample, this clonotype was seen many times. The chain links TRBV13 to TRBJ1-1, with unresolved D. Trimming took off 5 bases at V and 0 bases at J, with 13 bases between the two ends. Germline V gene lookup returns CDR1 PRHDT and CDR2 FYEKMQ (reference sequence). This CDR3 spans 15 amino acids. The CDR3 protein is CASSAAQEVNTEAFF. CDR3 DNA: TGTGCCAGCAGCGCAGCCCAGGAAGTGAACACTGAAGCTTTCTTT.